The subject of this entry is one T cell receptor (beta chain). Libraries were prepared by immunoSEQ multiplex PCR; TCRdb keeps only in-frame clonotypes and omits some of them. The table records about 80,000 clones, approximately 86% of them present only once. V gave up 6 bases and J gave up 7 bases, with 10 bases separating them. Germline assignment: CDR1 LGHNA and CDR2 YNFKEQ. This CDR3 contains 11 residues. These data belong to a study of T cell responses to AZD1222 COVID-19 vaccine. This chain connects TRBV4-2 to TRBJ2-7; tentative D call: TRBD2 (6 bases). The sample consisted of peripheral blood, taken on day 0 of AZD1222 vaccination. The sequence derives from an adult in good health. CDR3 sequence (DNA): TGTGCCAGCAGTCTTGCGGGGGAGCAGTACTTC. Amino acid sequence: CASSLAGEQYF.